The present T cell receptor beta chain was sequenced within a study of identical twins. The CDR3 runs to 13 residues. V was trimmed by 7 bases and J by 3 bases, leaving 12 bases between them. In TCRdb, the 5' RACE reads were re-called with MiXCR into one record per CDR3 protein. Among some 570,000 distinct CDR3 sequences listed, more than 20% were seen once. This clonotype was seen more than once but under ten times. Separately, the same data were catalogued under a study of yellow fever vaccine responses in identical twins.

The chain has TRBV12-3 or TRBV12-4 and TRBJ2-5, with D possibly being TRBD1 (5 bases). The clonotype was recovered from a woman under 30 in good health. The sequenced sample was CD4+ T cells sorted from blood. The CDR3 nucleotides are TGTGCCAGCACCCCAGGGAAGAAAGAGACCCAGTACTTC. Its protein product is CASTPGKKETQYF.